The next 9 T cell receptor beta chains were all read from a single sample in a study of blood T cell repertoires in COVID-19. Assay used: immunoSEQ multiplex PCR; TCRdb lists only in-frame clones, some missing. In the table there are fewer than 350,000 clones, about 85% of which are singletons. Sample: PBMCs or T cells enriched from blood (not recorded which). The receptors were sampled from a woman aged 50 to 60 who had recovered from COVID-19.

The J gene is TRBJ2-2, the V gene TRBV7-2; 10 positions agree with TRBD1. V gave up 7 bases and J gave up 6 bases; unmatched junction bases: 11. CDR3 length equals 16 residues. From germline, CDR1 is SGHTA and CDR2 FQGNSA. CDR3 sequence (DNA): TGTGCCAGCATCCCTTCAGGACAGGGGGGGGCCGGGGAGCTGTTTTTT. This codes for CASIPSGQGGAGELFF.

This clone was detected only once. This sequence joins TRBV5-8 and TRBJ1-1, with a tentative D call TRBD1 (6 bases). V lost 1 base and J 4 bases, leaving 11 bases between the germline ends. The germline V gene encodes CDR1 SGHTS and CDR2 YDEGEE. The CDR3 length is 14 residues. CDR3 sequence: CASSLQGQVTEAFF. CDR3 DNA sequence: TGTGCCAGCAGCTTGCAGGGGCAGGTCACTGAAGCTTTCTTT.

The chain is built from TRBV19 and TRBJ1-3; D remains ambiguous. V lost 2 bases and J lost 0, with 8 bases in between. The CDR3 loop spans 15 amino acids. Germline V lookup: CDR1 LNHDA, CDR2 SQIVND (reference sequence). The CDR3 coding sequence is TGTGCCAGTAGTATAATGGCCAACTCTGGAAACACCATATATTTT. Protein sequence: CASSIMANSGNTIYF.

This clone was counted a few times. The chain carries TRBV2 and TRBJ1-6, with D unresolved. The CDR3 extends over 12 amino acids. The V end lost 1 base, the J end lost 10 bases, and 5 bases lay between the germline ends. Per the germline V gene, CDR1 is SNHLY and CDR2 is FYNNEI. The CDR3 here is CASSEGRSPLHF. Written as DNA, the CDR3 is TGTGCCAGCAGTGAAGGCCGGTCACCCCTCCACTTT.

The genes are TRBV7-9 and TRBJ2-5, with D tentatively TRBD1 (6 bases). The CDR3 has 13 amino acids. V was shortened by 4 bases and J by 4 bases, with 10 bases between the two germline ends. Germline V gene lookup returns CDR1 SEHNR and CDR2 FQNEAQ (reference sequence). The CDR3 spells CASSYRVGETQYF. DNA of the CDR3: TGTGCCAGCAGCTACAGGGTGGGAGAGACCCAGTACTTC.

The chain recombines TRBV4-1 with TRBJ2-3; a weak D match, TRBD2 (6 bases). Germline V lookup: CDR1 MGHRA, CDR2 YSYEKL. This CDR3 has 16 amino acids. Trimming stripped 0 bases from V and 3 bases from J, with 13 bases between. The CDR3 DNA reads TGCGCCAGCAGCCAAGATTGGACGGGGAGGACAGATACGCAGTATTTT. Its protein product is CASSQDWTGRTDTQYF.

The chain couples TRBV3-1 (or the pseudogene TRBV3-2) to TRBJ2-5; no definite D call. Trimming removed 2 bases from V and 5 bases from J, with 6 bases in between. The CDR3 sequence is 12 residues long. Germline V gene data show CDR1 as LGHDT and CDR2 as YNNKEL (reference sequence). The CDR3 DNA reads as TGTGCCAGCAGCCAAATTGAGGAGACCCAGTACTTC. This encodes CASSQIEETQYF.

V is TRBV18 and J is TRBJ2-2; 7 bases line up with TRBD2. Germline V gene sequence: CDR1 KGHSH, CDR2 LQKENI. With V trimmed by 3 bases and J by 5 bases, 3 bases remained unmatched. This CDR3 contains 14 residues. The CDR3 nucleotides read TGTGCCAGCTCACCGTCGCGGGGGACCGGGGAGCTGTTTTTT. Protein sequence: CASSPSRGTGELFF.

J is TRBJ2-1 and V is TRBV12-3 or TRBV12-4, with D possibly TRBD2 on 5 matching bases. This CDR3 is built from 12 residues. V was shortened by 2 bases and J by 10 bases, with 9 bases between the two germline ends. CDR3 sequence (DNA): TGTGCCAGCAGTTTAATGAGGAGGGAGCAGTTCTTC. This codes for CASSLMRREQFF.